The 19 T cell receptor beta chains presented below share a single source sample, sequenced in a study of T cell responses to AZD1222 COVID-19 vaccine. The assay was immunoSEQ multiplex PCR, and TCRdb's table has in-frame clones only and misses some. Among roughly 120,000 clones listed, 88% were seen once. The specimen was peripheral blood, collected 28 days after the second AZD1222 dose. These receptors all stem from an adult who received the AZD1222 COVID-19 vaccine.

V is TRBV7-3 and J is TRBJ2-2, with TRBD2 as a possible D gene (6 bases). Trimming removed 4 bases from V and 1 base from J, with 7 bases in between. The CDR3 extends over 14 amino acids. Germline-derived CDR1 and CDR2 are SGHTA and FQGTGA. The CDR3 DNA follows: TGTGCCAGCAGCTGGACTATGAACACCGGGGAGCTGTTTTTT. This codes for CASSWTMNTGELFF.

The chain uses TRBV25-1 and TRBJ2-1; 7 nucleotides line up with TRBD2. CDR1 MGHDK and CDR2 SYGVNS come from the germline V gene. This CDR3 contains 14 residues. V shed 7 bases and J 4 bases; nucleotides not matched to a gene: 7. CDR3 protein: CASTEASGYNEQFF. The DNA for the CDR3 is TGTGCCAGCACGGAGGCTAGCGGATACAATGAGCAGTTCTTC.

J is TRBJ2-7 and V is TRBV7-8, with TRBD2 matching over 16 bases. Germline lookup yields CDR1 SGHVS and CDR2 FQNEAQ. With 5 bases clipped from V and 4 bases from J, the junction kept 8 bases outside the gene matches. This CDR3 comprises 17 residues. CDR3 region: CASSPGLAGGQRYEQYF. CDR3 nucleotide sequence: TGTGCCAGCAGCCCGGGACTAGCGGGAGGGCAGAGATACGAGCAGTACTTC.

The CDR3 nucleotides read TGTGCCAGCTCCCAAACAGGGAACACTGAAGCTTTCTTT. It is translated as CASSQTGNTEAFF. V usage is TRBV18 and J usage is TRBJ1-1; D is possibly TRBD1 (5 bases). The CDR3 loop spans 13 amino acids. Germline CDR1 reads KGHSH; CDR2 reads LQKENI. V was cut by 6 bases and J by 1 base, with 9 bases left in between. Full variable domain (missing parts from reference TRBV18 and TRBJ1-1): NAGVMQNPRHLVRRRGQEARLRCSPMKGHSHVYWYRQLPEEGLKFMVYLQKENIIDESGMPKERFSAEFPKEGPSILRIQQVVRGDSAAYFCASSQTGNTEAFFGQGTRLTVV.

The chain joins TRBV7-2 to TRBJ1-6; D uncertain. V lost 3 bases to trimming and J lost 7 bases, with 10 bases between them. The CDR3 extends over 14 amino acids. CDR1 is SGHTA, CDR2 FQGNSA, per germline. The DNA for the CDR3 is TGTGCCAGCAGCTTTGGGAATCGAAATTCACCCCTCCACTTT. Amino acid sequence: CASSFGNRNSPLHF.

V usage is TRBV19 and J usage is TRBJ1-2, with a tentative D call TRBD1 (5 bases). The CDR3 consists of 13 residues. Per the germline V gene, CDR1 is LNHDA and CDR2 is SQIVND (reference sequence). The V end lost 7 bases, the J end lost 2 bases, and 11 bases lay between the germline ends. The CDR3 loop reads CASTRDANYGYTF. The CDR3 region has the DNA TGTGCCAGTACCAGGGATGCCAACTATGGCTACACCTTC.

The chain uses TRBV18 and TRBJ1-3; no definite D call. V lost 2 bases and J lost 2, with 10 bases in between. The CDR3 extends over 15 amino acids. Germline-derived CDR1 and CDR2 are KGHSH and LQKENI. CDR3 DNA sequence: TGTGCCAGCTCACCAACAACGAACCCTGGAAACACCATATATTTT. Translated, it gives CASSPTTNPGNTIYF.

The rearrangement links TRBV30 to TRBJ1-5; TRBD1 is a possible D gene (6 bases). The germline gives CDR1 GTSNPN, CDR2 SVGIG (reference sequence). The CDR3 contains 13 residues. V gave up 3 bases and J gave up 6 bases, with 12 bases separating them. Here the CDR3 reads CAWSRMGAQPQHF. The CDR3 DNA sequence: TGTGCCTGGAGCCGAATGGGGGCTCAGCCCCAGCATTTT.

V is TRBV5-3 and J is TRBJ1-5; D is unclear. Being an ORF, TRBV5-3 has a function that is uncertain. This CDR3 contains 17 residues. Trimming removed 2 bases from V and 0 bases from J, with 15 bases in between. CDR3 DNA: TGTGCCAGAAGCTTCAAGGGCAAAGGCTATAGCAATCAGCCCCAGCATTTT. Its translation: CARSFKGKGYSNQPQHF.

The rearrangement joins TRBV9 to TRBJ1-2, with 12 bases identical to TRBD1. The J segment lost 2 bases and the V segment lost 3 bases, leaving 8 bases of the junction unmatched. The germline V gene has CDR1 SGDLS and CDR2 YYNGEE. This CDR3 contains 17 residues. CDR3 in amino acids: CASSGWGTGGTNYGYTF. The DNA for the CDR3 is TGTGCCAGCAGCGGGTGGGGGACAGGGGGCACGAACTATGGCTACACCTTC.

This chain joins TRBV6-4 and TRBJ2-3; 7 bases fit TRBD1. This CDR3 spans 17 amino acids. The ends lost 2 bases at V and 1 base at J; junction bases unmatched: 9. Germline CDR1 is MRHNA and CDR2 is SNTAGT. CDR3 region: CASSDQTSGGGTDTQYF. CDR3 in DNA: TGTGCCAGCAGTGACCAAACATCAGGGGGAGGCACAGATACGCAGTATTTT.

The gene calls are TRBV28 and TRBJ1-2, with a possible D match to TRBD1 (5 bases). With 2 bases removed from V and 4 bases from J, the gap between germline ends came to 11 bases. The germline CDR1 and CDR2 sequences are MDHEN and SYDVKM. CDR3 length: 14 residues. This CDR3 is CASSLRPGLYGYTF. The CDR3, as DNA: TGTGCCAGCAGTTTACGCCCAGGGCTCTATGGCTACACCTTC.

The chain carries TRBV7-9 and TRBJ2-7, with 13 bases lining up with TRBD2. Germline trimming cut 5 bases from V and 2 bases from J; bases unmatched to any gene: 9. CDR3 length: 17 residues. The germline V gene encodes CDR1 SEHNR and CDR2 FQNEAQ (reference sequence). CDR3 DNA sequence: TGTGCCAGCAGCCCCGGGACTAGCGGGATCCCTCCCTACGAGCAGTACTTC. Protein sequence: CASSPGTSGIPPYEQYF.

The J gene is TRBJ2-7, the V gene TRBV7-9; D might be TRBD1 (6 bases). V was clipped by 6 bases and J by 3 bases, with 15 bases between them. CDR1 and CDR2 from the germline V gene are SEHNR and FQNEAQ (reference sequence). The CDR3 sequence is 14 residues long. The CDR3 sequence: CASRISGAFYEQYF. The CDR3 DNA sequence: TGTGCCAGCAGAATCTCAGGGGCCTTCTACGAGCAGTACTTC.

The CDR3 region is CASRARGRTDTQYF. CDR3 bases: TGTGCCAGCAGGGCCCGGGGCAGGACAGATACGCAGTATTTT. The J gene is TRBJ2-3, the V gene TRBV11-2; D is possibly TRBD1 or TRBD2 (5 bases each). Trimming cost V 6 bases and J 3 bases, with 13 bases left between them. Germline CDR1 SGHAT, CDR2 FQNNGV. The CDR3 covers 14 residues.

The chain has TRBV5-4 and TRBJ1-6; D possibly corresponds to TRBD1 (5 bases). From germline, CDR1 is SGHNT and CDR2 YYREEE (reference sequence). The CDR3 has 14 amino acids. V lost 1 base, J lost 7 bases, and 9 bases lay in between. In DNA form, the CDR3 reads TGTGCCAGCAGCTTGAGGGGTGGGAATTCACCCCTCCACTTT. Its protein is CASSLRGGNSPLHF.

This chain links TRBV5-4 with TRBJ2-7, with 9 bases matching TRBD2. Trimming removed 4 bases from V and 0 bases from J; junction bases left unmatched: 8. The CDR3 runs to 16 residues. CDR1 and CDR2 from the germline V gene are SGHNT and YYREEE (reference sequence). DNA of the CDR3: TGTGCCAGCAGCCTTAGCGGGGGAGGTCTCTCCTACGAGCAGTACTTC. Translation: CASSLSGGGLSYEQYF.

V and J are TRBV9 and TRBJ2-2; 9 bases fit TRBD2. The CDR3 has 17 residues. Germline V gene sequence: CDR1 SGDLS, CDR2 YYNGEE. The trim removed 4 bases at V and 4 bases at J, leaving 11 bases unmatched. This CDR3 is CASSPVRGGRATGELFF. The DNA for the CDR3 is TGTGCCAGCAGCCCTGTCCGGGGCGGGAGGGCCACCGGGGAGCTGTTTTTT.

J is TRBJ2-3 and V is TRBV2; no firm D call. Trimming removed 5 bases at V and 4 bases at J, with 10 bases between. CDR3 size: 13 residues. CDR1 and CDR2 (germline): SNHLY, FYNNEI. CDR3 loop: CASSLGLPDTQYF. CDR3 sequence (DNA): TGTGCCAGCAGTTTGGGGTTACCAGATACGCAGTATTTT.